The 25 T cell receptor beta chains below all came from one sample that was sequenced in a study of T-cell reconstitution after alpha-beta-depleted transplantation in children. Unique molecular identifiers were incorporated during preparation of the TCRbeta library. TCRdb re-called the PCR reads through MiXCR, storing one row per CDR3 protein. The data hold fewer than 130,000 distinct CDR3 sequences, with 10% to 13% observed a single time. This sample comprised PBMCs from the stem cell graft donor, obtained from the stem cell graft. The receptors were sampled from a human donor who donated a stem cell graft to a child with acute lymphoblastic leukemia.

There are many counts of this clonotype. The CDR3: CASSLEATGSGNTIYF. In DNA form, the CDR3 reads TGCGCCAGCAGCTTGGAAGCGACCGGCTCTGGAAACACCATATATTTT. The chain has TRBV5-1 and TRBJ1-3, with unresolved D. The V gene's germline CDR1 is SGHRS and CDR2 YFSETQ. Trimming left V 0 bases short and J 0 bases short, with 10 bases between. CDR3 length: 16 amino acids.

The rearrangement uses TRBV19 and TRBJ2-1, with 11 bases identical to TRBD2. The germline V gene encodes CDR1 LNHDA and CDR2 SQIVND (reference sequence). The CDR3 extends over 18 amino acids. V lost 7 bases to trimming and J lost 0 bases; unmatched junction nucleotides: 11. The CDR3 nucleotides read TGTGCCAGTAAATTTGGGACTAGCGGCACTAGCTCCTACAATGAGCAGTTCTTC. Protein product: CASKFGTSGTSSYNEQFF.

This clonotype was seen many times. The gene calls are TRBV7-8 and TRBJ1-1; perhaps TRBD1 as D (6 bases). The CDR3 sequence is 16 residues long. Germline CDR1 reads SGHVS; CDR2 reads FQNEAQ. The V and J ends lost 2 bases and 8 bases respectively, with 21 bases between them. As DNA, the CDR3 is TGTGCCAGCAGCTTACTCAGTCAGGGGCAGGGCATCGAAGCTTTCTTT. Encoded protein: CASSLLSQGQGIEAFF.

With respect to this clonotype: The junction departs from the called germline gene at one end, perhaps through a read error. The chain joins TRBV7-3 to TRBJ1-1; unclear D gene. Per germline, CDR1 SGHTA and CDR2 FQGTGA. The CDR3 extends over 15 amino acids. CDR3 nucleotides: TGTGCCAGCAGCCCATCGCGGGCGGGTGGCACTGAAGCTTTCTTC. It translates to CASSPSRAGGTEAFF. The full variable domain, in which reference TRBV7-3 and TRBJ1-1 provide the parts outside the CDR3, is GAGVSQTPSNKVTEKGKYVELRCDPISGHTALYWYRQSLGQGPEFLIYFQGTGAADDSGLPNDRFFAVRPEGSVSTLKIQRTERGDSAVYLCASSPSRAGGTEAFFGQGTRLTVV.

This clonotype showed up many times. This chain uses TRBV12-3 or TRBV12-4 with TRBJ1-5, with D tentatively TRBD1 (6 bases). With 3 bases removed from V and 6 bases from J, the gap between germline ends came to 12 bases. This CDR3 has 14 residues. For the CDR3, the DNA is TGTGCCAGCAGTTTGGGGGGGGGCGGTCAGCCCCAGCATTTT. Residues: CASSLGGGGQPQHF.

This clonotype was counted ten times or more. The J gene is TRBJ2-1, the V gene TRBV6-2 or TRBV6-3; perhaps TRBD2 as D (6 bases). The germline V and J ends were trimmed by 0 bases and 8 bases, with 14 bases remaining between them. Per the germline V gene, CDR1 is MNHEY and CDR2 is SVGEGT. There are 15 residues in the CDR3. The CDR3 sequence: CASSYSLARGYEQFF. The DNA of the CDR3 is TGTGCCAGCAGTTACTCGCTAGCGAGGGGCTATGAGCAGTTCTTC.

This clonotype was counted at least ten times. The gene calls are TRBV28 and TRBJ1-6; D gene uncertain. The CDR3 extends over 15 amino acids. Per germline, CDR1 MDHEN and CDR2 SYDVKM. Trimming pared 10 bases from V and 0 bases from J, leaving 13 bases between. The DNA for the CDR3 is TGTGCCACAACAAGCGACCGCTCCTATAATTCACCCCTCCACTTT. It is translated as CATTSDRSYNSPLHF.

This clonotype was found many times. The CDR3 spells CASSKADLAGVTYNEQFF. The CDR3 nucleotides read TGTGCCAGCAGCAAAGCTGACCTAGCGGGAGTGACCTACAATGAGCAGTTCTTC. This chain uses TRBV21-1 with TRBJ2-1; TRBD2, as called in the table, went unchecked against the DNA. TRBV21-1 is designated a pseudogene. The CDR3 is made up of 18 amino acids.

This clonotype has ten or more counts. The chain has TRBV5-8 and TRBJ2-1; D might be TRBD1 or TRBD2, each matching 6 bases. This CDR3 spans 14 amino acids. Germline CDR1 and CDR2: SGHTS and YDEGEE. Trimming cost V 4 bases and J 10 bases, with 18 bases left between them. The CDR3 protein is CASSPPTGAGEQFF. CDR3 in DNA: TGTGCCAGCAGCCCCCCTACGGGGGCAGGGGAGCAGTTCTTC.

This clonotype has at least ten counts. This chain connects TRBV5-1 to TRBJ1-2; D gene ambiguous. This CDR3 spans 14 amino acids. The V gene's germline CDR1 is SGHRS and CDR2 YFSETQ. V lost 0 bases and J 5 bases, leaving 11 bases between the germline ends. The CDR3 loop is CASSLGWTEYGYTF. The CDR3 DNA reads as TGCGCCAGCAGCTTGGGTTGGACGGAGTATGGCTACACCTTC.

At least ten counts were recorded for this clonotype. The chain combines TRBV11-2 with TRBJ1-6; possible D gene TRBD1, 6 bases. Germline CDR1 is SGHAT and CDR2 is FQNNGV. The CDR3 spans 19 residues. V lost 5 bases and J 0 bases, leaving 20 bases between the germline ends. CDR3 region: CASSRFKRGGSSYNSPLHF. CDR3 bases: TGTGCCAGCAGCCGATTTAAAAGGGGGGGAAGCTCCTATAATTCACCCCTCCACTTT.

This clonotype qualifies as medium-sized (0.01 to 0.1%). The gene calls are TRBV7-2 and TRBJ1-3, with D uncertain. The CDR3 extends over 15 amino acids. The V end lost 2 bases, the J end lost 2 bases, and 10 bases lay between the germline ends. From germline, CDR1 is SGHTA and CDR2 FQGNSA. The CDR3 loop reads CASSLSKVAGNTIYF. Here the CDR3 DNA reads TGTGCCAGCAGCTTAAGTAAGGTCGCTGGAAACACCATATATTTT.

This clonotype was detected ten times or more. The chain uses TRBV5-1 and TRBJ1-6; TRBD1 matches at 8 bases. From germline, CDR1 is SGHRS and CDR2 YFSETQ. This CDR3 is 15 amino acids long. V lost 4 bases and J lost 8; bases outside the gene matches: 8. CDR3: CASSVGQGLYSPLHF. The CDR3 nucleotides read TGCGCCAGCAGCGTCGGACAGGGATTGTATTCACCCCTCCACTTT.

There are many counts of this clonotype. V gene TRBV19 combines with J gene TRBJ1-2; TRBD1 is a possible D gene (6 bases). From germline, CDR1 is LNHDA and CDR2 SQIVND (reference sequence). V was shortened by 5 bases and J by 0 bases, with 16 bases between the two germline ends. This CDR3 spans 16 amino acids. CDR3 DNA: TGTGCCAGTAGTCCTCTGGGGGCGGACTCTAACTATGGCTACACCTTC. This codes for CASSPLGADSNYGYTF.

This clonotype was observed many times. The rearrangement joins TRBV12-3 or TRBV12-4 to TRBJ2-1, with D perhaps matching TRBD2 (5 bases). The CDR3 covers 15 residues. V lost 6 bases, J lost 5 bases, and 17 bases lay in between. The CDR3, as DNA: TGTGCCAGCAGCGGACGGGGAGATCGGAACAATGAGCAGTTCTTC. Translating gives CASSGRGDRNNEQFF.

This clonotype has a count of ten or more. The chain has TRBV7-2 and TRBJ2-4; TRBD2 is a possible D gene (5 bases). CDR1 is SGHTA, CDR2 FQGNSA, per germline. V was trimmed by 8 bases and J by 2 bases, leaving 7 bases between them. CDR3 size: 12 residues. CDR3 residues: CASRGTKNIQYF. The CDR3 DNA is TGTGCCAGCCGGGGTACCAAAAACATTCAGTACTTC.

This clonotype was counted ten times or more. The chain is built from TRBV27 and TRBJ2-5; D call uncertain. This CDR3 has 13 amino acids. CDR1 and CDR2 from the germline V gene are MNHEY and SMNVEV (reference sequence). Trimming left V 5 bases short and J 7 bases short, with 14 bases between. CDR3 nucleotide sequence: TGTGCCAGCAGTCCTAGGCGCTCTGGGACCCAGTACTTC. Protein product: CASSPRRSGTQYF.

This clonotype was picked up many times. The chain recombines TRBV12-3 or TRBV12-4 with TRBJ2-7, with a possible D match to TRBD1 (5 bases). There are 13 residues in the CDR3. Trimming removed 4 bases at V and 2 bases at J, with 9 bases between. CDR3 nucleotides: TGTGCCAGCAGTTACAGGTTCCCCTACGAGCAGTACTTC. This encodes CASSYRFPYEQYF.

This clonotype was detected ten times or more. V and J are TRBV5-1 and TRBJ2-7; 7 bases are shared with TRBD2. After removal of 1 base from V and 2 bases from J, the junction contained 6 bases not matched to a gene. CDR3 size: 15 residues. Germline lookup yields CDR1 SGHRS and CDR2 YFSETQ. The CDR3 region is CASSLLASGPYEQYF. The CDR3 nucleotides are TGCGCCAGCAGCTTGTTGGCTAGCGGCCCCTACGAGCAGTACTTC. Filled out from reference TRBV5-1 and TRBJ2-7, the complete variable domain reads KAGVTQTPRYLIKTRGQQVTLSCSPISGHRSVSWYQQTPGQGLQFLFEYFSETQRNKGNFPGRFSGRQFSNSRSEMNVSTLELGDSALYLCASSLLASGPYEQYFGPGTRLTVT.

This clonotype was seen many times. The J gene is TRBJ1-6, the V gene TRBV25-1; 7 nucleotides agree with TRBD1. The CDR3 is 14 residues long. The ends lost 8 bases at V and 10 bases at J; junction bases unmatched: 11. In germline, CDR1 is MGHDK, CDR2 SYGVNS. CDR3 nucleotides: TGTGCCAGCGGAGACAGGGTTAGGAGCTCACCCCTCCACTTT. It yields the protein CASGDRVRSSPLHF.

This clonotype has a count of ten or more. The V gene is TRBV6-5, the J gene TRBJ2-4; TRBD1 might be the D (6 bases). Germline V gene sequence: CDR1 MNHEY, CDR2 SVGAGI. The ends were cut back, 6 bases at V and 10 bases at J, with 13 bases in the middle. The CDR3 has 12 amino acids. The CDR3 nucleotides are TGTGCCAGCAGAACTTTAGGGGGAATTCAGTACTTC. This sequence encodes CASRTLGGIQYF.

This clonotype occurred many times. The chain is built from TRBV12-3 or TRBV12-4 and TRBJ2-7; D possibly corresponds to TRBD2 (5 bases). The CDR3 has 12 residues. The germline V and J ends were trimmed by 5 bases and 4 bases, with 9 bases remaining between them. The CDR3 coding sequence is TGTGCCAGCAGTCCGGACTTGTACGAGCAGTACTTC. Residues: CASSPDLYEQYF.

This clonotype showed up just once. The chain recombines TRBV2 with TRBJ1-5; no firm D call. Trimming removed 7 bases from V and 0 bases from J, with 13 bases in between. The CDR3 spans 15 residues. Germline CDR1 SNHLY, CDR2 FYNNEI. CDR3 sequence reads: CASTLGSYSNQPQHF. As DNA, the CDR3 is TGTGCCAGCACTCTGGGGAGTTATAGCAATCAGCCCCAGCATTTT.

The sample holds many counts of this clonotype. This sequence joins TRBV6-2 or TRBV6-3 and TRBJ2-5; the D gene is possibly TRBD2 (5 bases). Trimming left V 7 bases short and J 1 base short, with 7 bases between. The length of the CDR3 is 12 residues. Germline V gives CDR1 MNHEY, CDR2 SVGEGT. The chain's CDR3 is CASKRSQETQYF. As DNA, the CDR3 is TGTGCCAGCAAGCGGAGCCAAGAGACCCAGTACTTC.

The chain couples TRBV7-9 to TRBJ1-1; D may be TRBD1 (6 bases). Germline V CDR1 and CDR2: SEHNR, FQNEAQ (reference sequence). The CDR3 extends over 12 amino acids. Trimming stripped 3 bases from V and 7 bases from J, with 9 bases between. The CDR3 DNA is TGTGCCAGCAGCTTGACAGGCTATGAAGCTTTCTTT. Its protein is CASSLTGYEAFF. Full variable domain (missing parts from reference TRBV7-9 and TRBJ1-1): DTGVSQNPRHKITKRGQNVTFRCDPISEHNRLYWYRQTLGQGPEFLTYFQNEAQLEKSRLLSDRFSAERPKGSFSTLEIQRTEQGDSAMYLCASSLTGYEAFFGQGTRLTVV.